The source of this TCR beta chain is a study of blood T cell repertoires in COVID-19. Trimming stripped 0 bases from V and 3 bases from J, with 9 bases between. This CDR3 has 14 amino acids. Germline CDR1 reads SGDLS; CDR2 reads YYNGEE. Clones were sequenced by immunoSEQ multiplex PCR, and TCRdb holds only the in-frame ones, with some missing. The repertoire consists of some 87,000 clones, with over 70% occurring once and the leading ten covering around 25%. This TCR came from a man older than 75 with active or convalescent COVID-19. The chain combines TRBV9 with TRBJ1-1; D is unresolved. The sample taken for sequencing was peripheral blood. CDR3 coding DNA: TGTGCCAGCAGCGTAGGTCCTGGGCACACTGAAGCTTTCTTT. It specifies CASSVGPGHTEAFF.